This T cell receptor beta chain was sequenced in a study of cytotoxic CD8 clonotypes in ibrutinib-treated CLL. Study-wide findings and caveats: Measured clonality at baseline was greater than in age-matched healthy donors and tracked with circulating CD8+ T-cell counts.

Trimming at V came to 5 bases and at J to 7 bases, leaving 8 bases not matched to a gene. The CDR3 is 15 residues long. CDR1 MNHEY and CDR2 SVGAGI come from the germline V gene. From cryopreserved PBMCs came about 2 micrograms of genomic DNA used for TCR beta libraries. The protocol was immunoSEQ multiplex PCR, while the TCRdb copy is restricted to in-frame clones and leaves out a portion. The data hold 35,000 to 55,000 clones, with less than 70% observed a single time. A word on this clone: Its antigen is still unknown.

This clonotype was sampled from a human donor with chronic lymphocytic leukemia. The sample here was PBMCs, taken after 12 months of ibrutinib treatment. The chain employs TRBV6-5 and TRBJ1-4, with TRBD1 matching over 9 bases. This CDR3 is CASSRSGTGTEKLFF. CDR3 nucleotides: TGTGCCAGCAGTCGATCCGGGACAGGGACTGAAAAACTGTTTTTT.